These 24 T cell receptor beta chains were all obtained from the same sample, sequenced in a study of T cell responses to AZD1222 COVID-19 vaccine. Here immunoSEQ multiplex PCR was the method, and the copy in TCRdb shows in-frame clones only, minus some. The table has over 85,000 clones, about nine tenths seen once. The specimen was peripheral blood, collected 28 days after the second AZD1222 dose. These receptors were obtained from an adult who received the AZD1222 COVID-19 vaccine.

The chain couples TRBV19 to TRBJ2-2; D may be TRBD1 or TRBD2 (5 bases each). Germline-derived CDR1 and CDR2 are LNHDA and SQIVND (reference sequence). The CDR3 covers 18 residues. V gave up 0 bases and J gave up 6 bases, with 20 bases separating them. The CDR3 bases are TGTGCCAGTAGTATAGAGGGGCACGGGGTAATGGGGTCCGGGGAGCTGTTTTTT. This gives the protein CASSIEGHGVMGSGELFF.

This chain uses TRBV3-1 (or the pseudogene TRBV3-2) with TRBJ1-4; D unresolved. In germline, CDR1 is LGHDT, CDR2 YNNKEL (reference sequence). Trimming took 0 bases from V and 0 from J, leaving 5 bases between them. This CDR3 is built from 15 residues. DNA for the CDR3: TGTGCCAGCAGCCAAGACCCAGCAACTAATGAAAAACTGTTTTTT. Translated, it gives CASSQDPATNEKLFF.

The chain is built from TRBV18 and TRBJ2-7; D not resolved. Germline V CDR1 and CDR2: KGHSH, LQKENI. V lost 4 bases, J lost 1 base, and 11 bases lay in between. The CDR3 length is 14 residues. The CDR3 bases are TGTGCCAGCTCACTAACACGTAGTTCCTACGAGCAGTACTTC. Residues: CASSLTRSSYEQYF.

The chain couples TRBV18 to TRBJ1-2; possible D gene TRBD1, 5 bases. The V and J ends lost 2 bases and 8 bases respectively, with 18 bases between them. The CDR3 has 15 residues. Germline CDR1 KGHSH, CDR2 LQKENI. As DNA, the CDR3 is TGTGCCAGCTCACCATCCCAGGGCGGGTATGAGGGCTACACCTTC. Translated: CASSPSQGGYEGYTF.

CDR3 protein: CASSFWVAAETQYF. CDR3 DNA sequence: TGTGCCAGCAGCTTCTGGGTAGCTGCGGAGACCCAGTACTTC. This chain joins TRBV7-2 and TRBJ2-5, with D unclear. Germline values: CDR1 SGHTA, CDR2 FQGNSA. The CDR3 contains 14 residues. The germline V and J ends were trimmed by 3 bases and 5 bases, with 13 bases remaining between them.

The CDR3 DNA follows: TGTGCCAGCAGCTTAGCGGGGGGTTACGAGCAGTACTTC. This gives the protein CASSLAGGYEQYF. V usage is TRBV7-3 and J usage is TRBJ2-7, with TRBD2 matching 8 bases. The length of the CDR3 is 13 residues. Germline V CDR1 and CDR2: SGHTA, FQGTGA. Trimming at V came to 2 bases and at J to 4 bases, leaving 1 base not matched to a gene.

The chain employs TRBV19 and TRBJ1-1; possible D gene TRBD1, 6 bases. This CDR3 spans 13 amino acids. The V end lost 4 bases, the J end lost 1 base, and 7 bases lay between the germline ends. CDR1 is LNHDA and CDR2 is SQIVND in the germline V gene (reference sequence). In DNA form, the CDR3 reads TGTGCCAGTAGTAACAGGGCGAACACTGAAGCTTTCTTT. Residues: CASSNRANTEAFF.

The chain links TRBV5-1 to TRBJ1-1; D possibly corresponds to TRBD1 (5 bases). Germline V gene sequence: CDR1 SGHRS, CDR2 YFSETQ. V dropped 3 bases and J dropped 7 bases, with 7 bases sitting between them. This CDR3 spans 11 amino acids. The CDR3 reads CASSSQGEAFF. The DNA of the CDR3 is TGCGCCAGCAGCTCGCAGGGTGAAGCTTTCTTT.

CDR3 in amino acids: CASSVDSRPDTQYF. The CDR3 coding sequence is TGTGCCAGCAGCGTAGATAGCAGACCAGATACGCAGTATTTT. The V and J genes are TRBV9 and TRBJ2-3; D ambiguous. V was cut by 0 bases and J by 4 bases, with 9 bases left in between. CDR3 length: 14 amino acids. The germline gives CDR1 SGDLS, CDR2 YYNGEE.

V gene TRBV2 combines with J gene TRBJ2-3; weak D call: TRBD2 (6 bases). CDR1 SNHLY and CDR2 FYNNEI come from the germline V gene. V shed 6 bases and J shed 6 bases, with 13 bases lying between them. The CDR3 runs to 13 residues. CDR3 loop: CASRGGPRDTQYF. CDR3 DNA: TGTGCCAGCAGAGGAGGGCCTAGGGATACGCAGTATTTT. The full variable domain, completed using reference TRBV2 and TRBJ2-3, is EPEVTQTPSHQVTQMGQEVILRCVPISNHLYFYWYRQILGQKVEFLVSFYNNEISEKSEIFDDQFSVERPDGSNFTLKIRSTKLEDSAMYFCASRGGPRDTQYFGPGTRLTVL.

The chain couples TRBV28 to TRBJ1-5, with a possible D match to TRBD1 (6 bases). Trimming took 4 bases from V and 4 from J, leaving 11 bases between them. CDR1 and CDR2 (germline): MDHEN, SYDVKM. The length of the CDR3 is 14 residues. CDR3 sequence reads: CASSWTDRNQPQHF. The CDR3 DNA follows: TGTGCCAGCAGTTGGACAGATAGGAATCAGCCCCAGCATTTT. The full variable domain, rest sourced from reference TRBV28 and TRBJ1-5, is DVKVTQSSRYLVKRTGEKVFLECVQDMDHENMFWYRQDPGLGLRLIYFSYDVKMKEKGDIPEGYSVSREKKERFSLILESASTNQTSMYLCASSWTDRNQPQHFGDGTRLSIL.

The chain uses TRBV27 and TRBJ2-7; TRBD2 matches 12 bases. Germline assignment: CDR1 MNHEY and CDR2 SMNVEV (reference sequence). Trimming at V came to 6 bases and at J to 4 bases, leaving 7 bases not matched to a gene. This CDR3 has 15 residues. CDR3 nucleotides: TGTGCCAGCAGAGCGACTAGCGGGGGACTTTACGAGCAGTACTTC. Its translation is CASRATSGGLYEQYF.

This clone was found once. This rearrangement joins TRBV30 to TRBJ1-1; D not resolved. This CDR3 has 13 residues. Per the germline V gene, CDR1 is GTSNPN and CDR2 is SVGIG (reference sequence). V gave up 4 bases and J gave up 1 base, with 10 bases separating them. CDR3 sequence: CAWITSQNTEAFF. Here the CDR3 DNA reads TGTGCCTGGATAACCAGCCAGAACACTGAAGCTTTCTTT.

This chain links TRBV27 with TRBJ1-2; D is ambiguous. This CDR3 has 13 amino acids. CDR1 and CDR2 from the germline V gene are MNHEY and SMNVEV (reference sequence). The V and J ends lost 8 bases and 4 bases respectively, with 14 bases between them. The CDR3: CASRLAAGYGYTF. CDR3 nucleotides: TGTGCCAGCCGCCTAGCAGCGGGCTATGGCTACACCTTC.

The V and J genes are TRBV6-5 and TRBJ2-7; 10 bases are a match to TRBD1. Germline V gene data show CDR1 as MNHEY and CDR2 as SVGAGI. Germline trimming cut 6 bases from V and 5 bases from J; bases unmatched to any gene: 7. The CDR3 covers 14 residues. CDR3 bases: TGTGCCAGCAGCCTCCGGGACAGGGGCGACGAGCAGTACTTC. Protein: CASSLRDRGDEQYF.

V is TRBV2 and J is TRBJ2-7, with a possible D match to TRBD1 (6 bases). Germline CDR1 SNHLY, CDR2 FYNNEI. With 6 bases removed from V and 0 bases from J, the gap between germline ends came to 9 bases. CDR3 length equals 13 residues. The CDR3 region has the DNA TGTGCCAGCAGAGTGGACAGCTCCTACGAGCAGTACTTC. It is translated as CASRVDSSYEQYF.

The gene calls are TRBV12-3 or TRBV12-4 and TRBJ2-1; D ambiguous. V was pared by 4 bases and J by 5 bases, with 3 bases between. The CDR3 extends over 11 amino acids. The CDR3 DNA sequence: TGTGCCAGCAGTTCCGACAATGAGCAGTTCTTC. Amino acids: CASSSDNEQFF.

The chain employs TRBV7-9 and TRBJ1-3; the D is unclear. The V end was cut by 4 bases, the J end by 4 bases, with 14 bases between. The CDR3 loop spans 15 amino acids. Germline values: CDR1 SEHNR, CDR2 FQNEAQ (reference sequence). The CDR3 is CASSSGGVGGNTIYF. CDR3 coding DNA: TGTGCCAGCAGCTCCGGCGGGGTTGGGGGAAACACCATATATTTT.

V is TRBV3-1 (or the pseudogene TRBV3-2) and J is TRBJ2-7; 7 bases line up with TRBD1. V shed 5 bases and J 2 bases; nucleotides not matched to a gene: 12. Looked up from germline, CDR1 is LGHDT and CDR2 is YNNKEL (reference sequence). This CDR3 comprises 16 residues. This chain's CDR3 is CASSWTPGQRPYEQYF. In nucleotides, the CDR3 is TGTGCCAGCAGCTGGACTCCGGGACAGCGCCCCTACGAGCAGTACTTC.

V and J are TRBV15 and TRBJ2-1; tentatively, D is TRBD1 or TRBD2 (6 bases each). The V gene's germline CDR1 is LNHNV and CDR2 YYDKDF (reference sequence). The CDR3 runs 14 residues. V was pared by 3 bases and J by 10 bases, with 16 bases between. CDR3 nucleotide sequence: TGTGCCACCAGCAGGGGGGGCGATGCGGTAGAGCAGTTCTTC. Translation: CATSRGGDAVEQFF.

This clone was detected once. The rearrangement links TRBV10-3 to TRBJ2-3; TRBD2 matches at 9 bases. The CDR3 consists of 13 residues. Looked up from germline, CDR1 is ENHRY and CDR2 is SYGVKD. V shed 7 bases and J 3 bases; nucleotides not matched to a gene: 2. CDR3 protein: CAIKSGGTDTQYF. The CDR3 DNA reads TGTGCCATCAAGAGCGGGGGGACAGATACGCAGTATTTT.

J is TRBJ1-2 and V is TRBV7-2, with D uncertain. The CDR3 is made up of 12 amino acids. Germline CDR1 SGHTA, CDR2 FQGNSA. V shed 5 bases and J shed 7 bases, with 11 bases lying between them. This CDR3 is CASSLGVSGYTF. For the CDR3, the DNA is TGTGCCAGCAGCCTTGGGGTTAGTGGCTACACCTTC.

This sequence joins TRBV4-1 and TRBJ2-7; 7 bases agree with TRBD1. CDR3 size: 18 residues. Germline lookup yields CDR1 MGHRA and CDR2 YSYEKL. Trimming took 3 bases from V and 0 from J; bases not matched to a gene: 14. The CDR3 here is CASSQDRLMTGNSYEQYF. CDR3 in DNA: TGCGCCAGCAGCCAGGACCGCCTAATGACAGGGAACTCCTACGAGCAGTACTTC.

The chain recombines TRBV6-2 or TRBV6-3 with TRBJ2-5; D is uncertain. Germline V gene lookup returns CDR1 MNHEY and CDR2 SVGEGT. The CDR3 loop spans 14 amino acids. V lost 0 bases, J lost 2 bases, and 7 bases lay in between. CDR3 sequence (DNA): TGTGCCAGCAGTTACTCGGCTAGGCAAGAGACCCAGTACTTC. It codes for CASSYSARQETQYF.